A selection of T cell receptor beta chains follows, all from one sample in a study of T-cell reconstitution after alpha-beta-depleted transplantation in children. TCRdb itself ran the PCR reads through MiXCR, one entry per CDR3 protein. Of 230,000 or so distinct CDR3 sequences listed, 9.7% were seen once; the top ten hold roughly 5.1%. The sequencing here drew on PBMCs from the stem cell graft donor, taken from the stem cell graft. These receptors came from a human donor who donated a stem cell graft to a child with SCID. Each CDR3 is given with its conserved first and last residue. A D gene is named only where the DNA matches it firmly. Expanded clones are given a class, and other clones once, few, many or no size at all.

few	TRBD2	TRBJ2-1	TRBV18	TGTGCCAGCTCACTAGCGGGGGGGCCCAATGAGCAGTTCTTC	CASSLAGGPNEQFF
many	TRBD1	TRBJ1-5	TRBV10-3	TGTGCCATCGGAGAGAAGACAGGGATCGGTCAGCCCCAGCATTTT	CAIGEKTGIGQPQHF
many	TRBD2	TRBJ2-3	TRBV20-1	TGCAGTGCTAGACTCCTAGCGGCTAGCACAGATACGCAGTATTTT	CSARLLAASTDTQYF
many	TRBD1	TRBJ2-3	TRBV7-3	TGTGCCAGCAGCTCCACGACAGGGGCAGATACGCAGTATTTT	CASSSTTGADTQYF
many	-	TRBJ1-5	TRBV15	TGTGCCACCAGCAGAGCAGGTCCTAGCAATCAGCCCCAGCATTTT	CATSRAGPSNQPQHF
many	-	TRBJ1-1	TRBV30	TGTGCCTGGAGTCGGATTTCAGGGAACACTGAAGCTTTCTTT	CAWSRISGNTEAFF
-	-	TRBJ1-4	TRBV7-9	TGTGCCAGCAGCTTAAGAGGAGGCGATGAAAAACTGTTTTTT	CASSLRGGDEKLFF
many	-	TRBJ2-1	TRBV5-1	TGCGCCAGCAGCTACGACAGCAGCTCCTACAATGAGCAGTTCTTC	CASSYDSSSYNEQFF
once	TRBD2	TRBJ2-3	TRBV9	TGTGCCAGCAGCGTGGGACTAGCGGGGGGTATCGCAGATATGCAGTATTTT	CASSVGLAGGIADMQYF
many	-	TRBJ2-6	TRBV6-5	TGTGCCAGCAGTTACGAAGTTCCCTCTGGGGCCAACGTCCTGACTTTC	CASSYEVPSGANVLTF
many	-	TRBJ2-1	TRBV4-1	TGCGCCAGCAGCCCTCTCGATTTATACAATGAGCAGTTCTTC	CASSPLDLYNEQFF
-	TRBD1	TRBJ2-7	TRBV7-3	TGTGCCAGCAGCTTAGCGGTCGGGACAGGGGAAGCCTACGAGCAGTACTTC	CASSLAVGTGEAYEQYF
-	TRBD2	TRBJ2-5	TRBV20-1	TGCAGTGCTAGAGTGGCGGGGGGGGTTCAAGAGACCCAGTACTTC	CSARVAGGVQETQYF
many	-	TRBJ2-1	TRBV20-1	TGCAGTGCTCGAGAGTGGGCTAATCATGAGCAGTTCTTC	CSAREWANHEQFF
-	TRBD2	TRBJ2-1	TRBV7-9	TGTGACAGCAGCTTAGTAGCGGGGGACTACAATGAGCAGTTCTTC	CDSSLVAGDYNEQFF
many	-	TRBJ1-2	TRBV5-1	TGCGCCAGCAGCTTGGGGAGCGGGGGCTTCTATGGCTACACCTTC	CASSLGSGGFYGYTF
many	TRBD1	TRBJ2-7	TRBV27	TGTGCCAGCAGTTTTGACAGGGGCCATTCCTACGAGCAGTACTTC	CASSFDRGHSYEQYF
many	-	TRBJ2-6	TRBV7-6	TGTGCCAGCAGCAAAGTGGGTGGGGCCAACGTCCTGACTTTC	CASSKVGGANVLTF
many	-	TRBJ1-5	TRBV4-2	TGTGCCAGCAGCCAAGACCCATCCCAGTTGGATCAGCCCCAGCATTTT	CASSQDPSQLDQPQHF
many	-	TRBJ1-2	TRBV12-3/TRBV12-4	TGTGCCAGCAGTCTCACGAATCTGGGCTATGGCTACACCTTC	CASSLTNLGYGYTF
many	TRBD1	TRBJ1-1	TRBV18	TGTGCCAGCTCACCACGTCCCAGGGGGGAAAGTGAAGCTTTCTTT	CASSPRPRGESEAFF
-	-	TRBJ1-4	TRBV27	TGTGCCAGCAGTGGCCGGACGGCTCCTTGGGAAAAACTGTTTTTT	CASSGRTAPWEKLFF
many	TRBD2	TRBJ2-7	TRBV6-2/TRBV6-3	TGTGCCAGCAGTCCTCGTTATAGCGGGGACGAGCAGTACTTC	CASSPRYSGDEQYF
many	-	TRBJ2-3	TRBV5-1	TGCGCCAGCTCAGCAGGGTACACAGATACGCAGTATTTT	CASSAGYTDTQYF
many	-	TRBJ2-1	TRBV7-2	TGTGCCAGCAGCTTAATAAGGAGGGGCGCCCTCAATGAGCAGTTCTTC	CASSLIRRGALNEQFF
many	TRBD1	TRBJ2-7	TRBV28	TGTGCCAGCAGCCGGGACAGGGATTTGGGGCAGTACTTC	CASSRDRDLGQYF
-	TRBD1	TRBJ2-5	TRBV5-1	TGCGCCAGCAGCTCTCGGGACAGCCAAGAGACCCAGTACTTC	CASSSRDSQETQYF
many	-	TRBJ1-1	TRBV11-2	TGTGCCAGCAGCTTAGATCTGGGGGGATGGGACACTGAAGCTTTCTTT	CASSLDLGGWDTEAFF
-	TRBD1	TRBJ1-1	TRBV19	TGTGCCAGTAGTATGAGGATGACAGGGAGGGGCACTGAAGCTTTCTTT	CASSMRMTGRGTEAFF
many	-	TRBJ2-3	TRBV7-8	TGTGCCAGCAGCCAGGGCGGGATAGACACAGATACGCAGTATTTT	CASSQGGIDTDTQYF
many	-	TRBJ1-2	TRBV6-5	TGTGCCAGCAGTTACTCCTACTCAGGTTGGGGGGTCGGAGGCTACACCTTC	CASSYSYSGWGVGGYTF
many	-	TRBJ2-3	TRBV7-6	TGTGCCAGCAGCTTAGGAATGGGGTTTTCCACAGATACGCAGTATTTT	CASSLGMGFSTDTQYF
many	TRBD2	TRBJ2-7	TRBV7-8	TGTGCCAGCAGCTCCGGGACTAGCGGGGTAGTATACGAGCAGTACTTC	CASSSGTSGVVYEQYF
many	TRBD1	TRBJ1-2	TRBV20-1	TGCAGTGCTGTGAATACCACAGGGGCTGGCTACACCTTC	CSAVNTTGAGYTF
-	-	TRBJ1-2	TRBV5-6	TGTGCCAGCAGCTTGGACGCCCAGGAGGGCTACACCTTC	CASSLDAQEGYTF
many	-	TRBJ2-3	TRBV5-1	TGCGCCAGCAGCTTGCAGTGGGGCACAGATACGCAGTATTTT	CASSLQWGTDTQYF
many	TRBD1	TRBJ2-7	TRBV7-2	TGTGCCAGCAGCTTAGCGACAGGGGGGACCTACGAGCAGTACTTC	CASSLATGGTYEQYF
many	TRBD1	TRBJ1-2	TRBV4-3	TGCGCCAGCAGCCAAGAAGACGACAGGGCCTATGGCTACACCTTC	CASSQEDDRAYGYTF
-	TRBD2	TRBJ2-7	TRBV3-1	TGTGCCACCTGCCCCGGGACTAGCAACCGCTACGAGCAGTACTTC	CATCPGTSNRYEQYF
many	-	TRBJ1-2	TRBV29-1	TGCAGCGTAGGGGAGGGAGTATTCTATGGCTACACCTTC	CSVGEGVFYGYTF
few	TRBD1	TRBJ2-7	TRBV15	TGTGCCACCAGCAGTTTTCCCCTAGGACAGGGACTCTACGAGCAGTACTTC	CATSSFPLGQGLYEQYF
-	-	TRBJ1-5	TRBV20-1	TGCAGTGCTAAGGAGCGAACAGGGTCCAGCAATCAGCCCCAGCATTTT	CSAKERTGSSNQPQHF
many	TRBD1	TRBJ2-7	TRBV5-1	TGCGCCAGCAGTCGGGACAGGGCGGACGAGCAGTACTTC	CASSRDRADEQYF
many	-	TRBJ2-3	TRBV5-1	TGCGCCAGCAGCCCCTACTTCACAGATACGCAGTATTTT	CASSPYFTDTQYF
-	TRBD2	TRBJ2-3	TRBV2	TGTGCCAGCATCGGGCCGGGACTAGCGGGGGGGTTGAGCACAGATACGCAGTATTTT	CASIGPGLAGGLSTDTQYF
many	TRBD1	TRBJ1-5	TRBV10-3	TGTGCCATCAGTGAGTCCGACAGGGGCTTGAATCAGCCCCAGCATTTT	CAISESDRGLNQPQHF
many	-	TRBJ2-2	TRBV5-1	TGCGCCAGCAGCTCGACAGGAGAACCCACCGGGGAGCTGTTTTTT	CASSSTGEPTGELFF
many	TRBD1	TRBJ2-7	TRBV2	TGTGCCAGCCGGGGAGGGACAGGGGGCAATTCCTACGAGCAGTACTTC	CASRGGTGGNSYEQYF
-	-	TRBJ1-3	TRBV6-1	TGTGCCAGCAGTGCACAACCAGGGGAGGGAGGACACAGCATATATTTT	CASSAQPGEGGHSIYF
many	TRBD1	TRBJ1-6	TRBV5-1	TGCGCCAGCAGCTCCGGGACAGGGGATTCACCCCTCCACTTT	CASSSGTGDSPLHF
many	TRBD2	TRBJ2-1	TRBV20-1	TGCAGTGCCCCTCAAGCGGGGGCGGCCTACAATGAGCAGTTCTTC	CSAPQAGAAYNEQFF
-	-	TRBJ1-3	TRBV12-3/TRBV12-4	TGTGCCAGCAAGCGCGAGGACAGCCGCTCTGGAAACACCATATATTTT	CASKREDSRSGNTIYF
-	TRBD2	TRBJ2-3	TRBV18	TGTGCCAGCTCACCTACAATCACTAGCGGGGGAGCAGATACGCAGTATTTT	CASSPTITSGGADTQYF